What follows is one T cell receptor beta chain and its context. Its antigen is still unknown. Method: immunoSEQ multiplex PCR; TCRdb's copy keeps in-frame clones and lacks some. The sample holds tens of thousands of clones, almost 85% seen once. This CDR3 has 16 residues. CDR1 is SQVTM, CDR2 ANQGSEA, per germline. Trimming cost V 4 bases and J 5 bases; bases outside gene matches: 13. This specimen belongs to a study of T cells in narcolepsy. Findings of the study overall: Autoreactive HCRT-specific and TRIB2-specific clonotypes were marked in same-patient CSF-versus-blood CD4+ comparisons.

The sample taken for sequencing was memory (CD45RA-) CD4+ T cells from blood. The clonotype comes from a human donor in good health. The J gene is TRBJ2-5, the V gene TRBV29-1, with 10 bases fitting TRBD2. Written as DNA, the CDR3 is TGCAGCGTTGCAGGTGGTAGCGGGAGGCCAGGGGAGACCCAGTACTTC. As protein: CSVAGGSGRPGETQYF.